This TCR beta chain derives from a study of cytotoxic CD8 clonotypes in ibrutinib-treated CLL. Sequencing used immunoSEQ multiplex PCR; TCRdb keeps in-frame clones, though not all of them. The sample shows 45,000 to 70,000 clones, approximately 60% of them seen only once. Per the germline V gene, CDR1 is MRHNA and CDR2 is SNTAGT. The CDR3 length is 17 residues. The V gene end was trimmed by 5 bases and the J gene end by 0 bases; junction bases not matched to a gene: 6. The sample here was PBMCs, taken after 24 months of ibrutinib treatment. The clonotype was recovered from a human donor with chronic lymphocytic leukemia. The chain has TRBV6-4 and TRBJ2-2; 10 positions match TRBD1. The CDR3 bases are TGTGCCAGCAGTCGCTATGGGACAGGGGCGAACACCGGGGAGCTGTTTTTT. Residues: CASSRYGTGANTGELFF.